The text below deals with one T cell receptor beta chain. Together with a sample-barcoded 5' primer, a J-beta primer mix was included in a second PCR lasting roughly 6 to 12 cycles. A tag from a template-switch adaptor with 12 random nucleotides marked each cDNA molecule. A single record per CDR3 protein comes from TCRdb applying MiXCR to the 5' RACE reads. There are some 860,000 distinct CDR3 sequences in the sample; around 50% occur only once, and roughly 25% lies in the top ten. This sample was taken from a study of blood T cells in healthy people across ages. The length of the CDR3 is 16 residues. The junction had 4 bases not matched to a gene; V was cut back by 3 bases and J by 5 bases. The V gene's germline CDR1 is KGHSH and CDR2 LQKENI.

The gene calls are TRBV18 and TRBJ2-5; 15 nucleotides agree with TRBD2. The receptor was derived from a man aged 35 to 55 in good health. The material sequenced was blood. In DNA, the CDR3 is TGTGCCAGCTCACCGGGACTAGCGGGAGGATGGGAGACCCAGTACTTC. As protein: CASSPGLAGGWETQYF.